This T cell receptor beta chain was documented in a study of T cell responses to AZD1222 COVID-19 vaccine. Background on the study: It was second doses at about 4 or about 12 weeks that were pooled. Study outcomes and limitations: A mostly white British donor set with more females was recruited, and clonal diversity was possibly underestimated. Just a handful of AZD1222 recipients were seropositive at baseline.

Assay used: immunoSEQ multiplex PCR; TCRdb lists only in-frame clones, some missing. This table has more than 90,000 clones, approximately 90% appearing once. Trimming stripped 8 bases from V and 8 bases from J, with 13 bases between. This CDR3 region has 13 residues. CDR1 is ENHRY, CDR2 SYGVKD, per germline. Comments on this clone: What it binds is not known.

The TCR comes from an adult in good health. The chain employs TRBV10-3 and TRBJ1-6; the D gene is possibly TRBD1 (5 bases). The sequenced sample was peripheral blood, obtained on day 0 of AZD1222 vaccination. The CDR3 sequence is CAISRGRDSPLHF. Written as DNA, the CDR3 is TGTGCCATCTCACGGGGGAGGGATTCACCCCTCCACTTT.